This T cell receptor (beta chain) stems from a study of cytomegalovirus exposure and HLA in healthy donors. In the PCR, 60 Vbeta and 13 Jbeta primers were used. Using immunoSEQ multiplex PCR, the repertoire was profiled, and TCRdb retains in-frame clones only, with some absent. This table holds around 130,000 clones, under 90% found once. This clone was seen only once. As yet, its antigen is unknown. The study, taken as a whole, reports: Within an earlier analysis, most TCR beta V segments proved productive either about 90% or about 30% of the time.

Trimming removed 5 bases from V and 7 bases from J, with 18 bases in between. CDR3 size: 15 residues. Germline loops: CDR1 SGHTA, CDR2 FQGTGA. The chain couples TRBV7-3 to TRBJ1-5, with D uncertain. This receptor was taken from a young man in good health and CMV-seronegative. The sequencing sample was made of PBMCs. DNA of the CDR3: TGTGCCAGCAGCCCGGGGAGGGTAGCTCGGCAGCCCCAGCATTTT. Translated, it gives CASSPGRVARQPQHF.